This T cell receptor (beta chain) was identified in a study of shared clonotypes between healthy human individuals. CD45RO-negative, CCR7-positively selected cells formed the naive CD8 fraction, excluding terminally differentiated effector memory CD45RA+ cells. The assay was immunoSEQ multiplex PCR, and TCRdb's table has in-frame clones only and misses some. The table shows about 2.1 million clones, with 85% to 95% occurring only once. The clonotype was recovered from a man aged 18 to 29 in good health. Some clones in this sample may be carry-over from other donors' samples. The sequencing input was naive CD8+ T cells from PBMCs.

In nucleotides, the CDR3 is TGTGCCAGCAGCCTCGCGGGACAGGGGGCTAACTATGGCTACACCTTC. Amino acids: CASSLAGQGANYGYTF. V and J are TRBV4-2 and TRBJ1-2; TRBD1 aligns across 11 bases. V trimming: 4 bases; J trimming: 0 bases; junction bases outside the gene matches: 4. This CDR3 comprises 16 residues. Germline V gene data show CDR1 as LGHNA and CDR2 as YNFKEQ.